This entry concerns a single T cell receptor (beta chain). Trimming cost V 8 bases and J 0 bases; bases outside gene matches: 3. From germline, CDR1 is SGHTA and CDR2 FQGNSA. The CDR3 consists of 13 residues. The data originate from a study of blood T cells in healthy people across ages. Total RNA amounts of at least 6 micrograms were extracted per sample. It was with a sample-barcoded 5' primer and a J-beta primer mix that a second PCR of roughly 7 to 11 cycles was run. Each cDNA molecule was tagged by a template-switch adaptor with 12 random nucleotides. TCRdb used MiXCR to reprocess the 5' RACE reads, holding one entry per CDR3 protein. The table shows 1.8 million or so distinct CDR3 sequences, with about 39% occurring only once.

The rearrangement uses TRBV7-2 and TRBJ2-5, with 7 nucleotides matching TRBD1. What was sequenced was blood. This TCR was sampled from a human donor in good health. The CDR3 here is CASGTANQETQYF. In nucleotides, the CDR3 is TGTGCCAGCGGGACAGCGAACCAAGAGACCCAGTACTTC.